The sequence of this T cell receptor (beta chain) was determined in a study of blood T cells in healthy people across ages. CDR1 is SGHDT, CDR2 YYEEEE, per germline. This CDR3 spans 13 amino acids. V was shortened by 4 bases and J by 7 bases, with 12 bases between the two germline ends. Alongside a J-beta primer mix, a sample-barcoded 5' primer served in a second PCR lasting roughly 6 to 11 cycles. TCRdb redid the calling of the 5' RACE reads with MiXCR, one entry per CDR3 protein. Altogether 1,500,000 or so distinct CDR3 sequences are present, almost 60% being singletons, with the ten largest covering 5% to 7%.

This rearrangement joins TRBV5-6 to TRBJ2-1; D tentatively fits TRBD1 or TRBD2 (5 bases each). The clonotype comes from a man aged 18 to 30 in good health. The sample consisted of blood. The CDR3 nucleotides read TGTGCCAGCAGCATGAGGGGTGAGAATGAGCAGTTCTTC. As protein: CASSMRGENEQFF. The full variable domain, rest sourced from reference TRBV5-6 and TRBJ2-1, is DAGVTQSPTHLIKTRGQQVTLRCSPKSGHDTVSWYQQALGQGPQFIFQYYEEEERQRGNFPDRFSGHQFPNYSSELNVNALLLGDSALYLCASSMRGENEQFFGPGTRLTVL.